The 24 T cell receptor beta chains in this list originate from one sample, sequenced in a study of cytomegalovirus exposure and HLA in healthy donors. TCRdb keeps only in-frame clones here, not all; method: immunoSEQ multiplex PCR. Of 90,000 to 130,000 clones listed, approximately 94% are singletons. Sequencing was carried out using PBMCs. The receptors derive from a woman in her late teens or twenties in good health and CMV-seronegative.

CDR3 sequence reads: CASSLGWGRTDTQYF. The CDR3 DNA is TGTGCCAGCAGCTTAGGGTGGGGCCGGACAGATACGCAGTATTTT. The chain is built from TRBV11-2 and TRBJ2-3; weak D call: TRBD1 (5 bases). This CDR3 spans 15 amino acids. The germline CDR1 and CDR2 sequences are SGHAT and FQNNGV. With 1 base removed from V and 3 bases from J, the gap between germline ends came to 11 bases. The whole variable domain, remainder taken from reference TRBV11-2 and TRBJ2-3, is EAGVAQSPRYKIIEKRQSVAFWCNPISGHATLYWYQQILGQGPKLLIQFQNNGVVDDSQLPKDRFSAERLKGVDSTLKIQPAKLEDSAVYLCASSLGWGRTDTQYFGPGTRLTVL.

The V gene is TRBV11-2, the J gene TRBJ2-4; D is possibly TRBD1 (5 bases). Per germline, CDR1 SGHAT and CDR2 FQNNGV. There are 15 residues in the CDR3. The V end was cut by 0 bases, the J end by 3 bases, with 9 bases between. CDR3 protein: CASSLDLRGKNIQYF. In DNA form, the CDR3 reads TGTGCCAGCAGCTTAGATCTTAGGGGCAAAAACATTCAGTACTTC. Filled out from reference TRBV11-2 and TRBJ2-4, the complete variable domain reads EAGVAQSPRYKIIEKRQSVAFWCNPISGHATLYWYQQILGQGPKLLIQFQNNGVVDDSQLPKDRFSAERLKGVDSTLKIQPAKLEDSAVYLCASSLDLRGKNIQYFGAGTRLSVL.

The V and J genes are TRBV18 and TRBJ1-6; 9 nucleotides line up with TRBD1. Losses at the gene ends were 3 bases for V and 18 bases for J; bases not matched to a gene: 9. The CDR3 is 13 residues long. Germline CDR1 reads KGHSH; CDR2 reads LQKENI. The CDR3 DNA sequence: TGTGCCAGCTCACCCCGCGGGACAGGGACTACCCACTTT. This gives the protein CASSPRGTGTTHF.

The V call is TRBV15, the J call TRBJ2-7; 7 bases match TRBD1. The V segment lost 3 bases and the J segment 0 bases; nucleotides outside the gene matches: 17. CDR1 and CDR2 (germline): LNHNV, YYDKDF (reference sequence). The CDR3 length is 19 residues. For the CDR3, the DNA is TGTGCCACCAGCAGTCCCTCGGGGATAAAACAGGGGAGCTCCTACGAGCAGTACTTC. Protein sequence: CATSSPSGIKQGSSYEQYF.

V is TRBV19 and J is TRBJ1-6; TRBD1 agrees at 7 bases. The CDR3 contains 17 residues. V lost 4 bases and J lost 5; bases outside the gene matches: 11. Germline assignment: CDR1 LNHDA and CDR2 SQIVND (reference sequence). CDR3 in amino acids: CASSKGLRQGHNSPLHF. The CDR3 bases are TGTGCCAGTAGTAAGGGCCTCCGACAGGGTCATAATTCACCCCTCCACTTT.

The chain has TRBV5-6 and TRBJ2-2, with D perhaps TRBD1 (6 bases). The CDR3 totals 15 residues. V was pared by 6 bases and J by 3 bases, with 15 bases between. Looked up from germline, CDR1 is SGHDT and CDR2 is YYEEEE. This chain's CDR3 is CASTYRTDHTGELFF. DNA for the CDR3: TGTGCCAGCACTTACCGGACAGACCACACCGGGGAGCTGTTTTTT.

The genes are TRBV5-4 and TRBJ2-7; D is possibly TRBD1 (6 bases). The germline V gene encodes CDR1 SGHNT and CDR2 YYREEE (reference sequence). V lost 1 base to trimming and J lost 3 bases, with 14 bases between them. CDR3 length equals 15 residues. CDR3 sequence (DNA): TGTGCCAGCAGCTTGTCAACAGGGTCTGGCTACGAGCAGTACTTC. Translation: CASSLSTGSGYEQYF.

In the case of this clone: This same CDR3 is encoded by further DNA sequences in the sample. The CDR3 region is CASSLGQRNTEAFF. The CDR3 bases are TGTGCCAGCAGCCTGGGACAGAGGAACACTGAAGCTTTCTTT. The chain uses TRBV28 and TRBJ1-1, with 7 bases identical to TRBD1. The CDR3 is made up of 14 amino acids. Trimming cost V 6 bases and J 1 base; bases outside gene matches: 5. Germline V gene lookup returns CDR1 MDHEN and CDR2 SYDVKM.

The chain employs TRBV7-9 and TRBJ1-6; D is perhaps TRBD1 (6 bases). The ends were cut back, 1 base at V and 9 bases at J, with 10 bases in the middle. Germline CDR1 is SEHNR and CDR2 is FQNEAQ (reference sequence). The CDR3 totals 14 residues. In DNA form, the CDR3 reads TGTGCCAGCAGCTTAGGACAGGTCGCTTCACCCCTCCACTTT. Protein product: CASSLGQVASPLHF.

The count of this clone is one. The chain carries TRBV6-6 and TRBJ2-7; 11 bases map to TRBD2. The V gene end was trimmed by 4 bases and the J gene end by 3 bases; junction bases not matched to a gene: 5. The CDR3 extends over 15 amino acids. Germline values: CDR1 MNHNY, CDR2 SVGAGI (reference sequence). Here the CDR3 DNA reads TGTGCCAGCAGTTCTAGCGGGGGGTACAGCTACGAGCAGTACTTC. This codes for CASSSSGGYSYEQYF.

This clone was picked up one time. This chain links TRBV19 with TRBJ2-7; 7 bases map to TRBD1. The germline V gene has CDR1 LNHDA and CDR2 SQIVND (reference sequence). The ends lost 4 bases at V and 6 bases at J; junction bases unmatched: 12. The CDR3 is 15 residues long. The CDR3 sequence: CASSRARQGQVEQYF. The CDR3 DNA is TGTGCCAGTAGTAGGGCCCGACAGGGCCAAGTCGAGCAGTACTTC.

V is TRBV20-1 and J is TRBJ1-1, with no clear D. Germline V gene lookup returns CDR1 DFQATT and CDR2 SNEGSKA (reference sequence). Deletions cut 4 bases from V and 5 bases from J, with 8 bases between. The CDR3 is 11 residues long. CDR3 bases: TGCAGTGCTAATAACGGGACTGAAGCTTTCTTT. Protein product: CSANNGTEAFF.

The rearrangement uses TRBV18 and TRBJ1-1; weak D call: TRBD1 (5 bases). CDR3 length: 15 residues. Trimming shortened V by 3 bases and J by 1 base, and 12 bases separated the two germline ends. The V gene's germline CDR1 is KGHSH and CDR2 LQKENI. The CDR3 region has the DNA TGTGCCAGCTCACCGTCAGCTCAGGGGAACACTGAAGCTTTCTTT. Amino acids: CASSPSAQGNTEAFF. Using reference TRBV18 and TRBJ1-1 for the parts outside the CDR3, the full variable domain is NAGVMQNPRHLVRRRGQEARLRCSPMKGHSHVYWYRQLPEEGLKFMVYLQKENIIDESGMPKERFSAEFPKEGPSILRIQQVVRGDSAAYFCASSPSAQGNTEAFFGQGTRLTVV.

The chain recombines TRBV2 with TRBJ1-6; the D gene is possibly TRBD1 (5 bases). CDR1 is SNHLY and CDR2 is FYNNEI in the germline V gene. Trimming removed 6 bases at V and 4 bases at J, with 16 bases between. The CDR3 length is 16 residues. In DNA, the CDR3 is TGTGCCAGCAGCCTGGACACTCGGGGGTATAATTCACCCCTCCACTTT. The encoded protein is CASSLDTRGYNSPLHF.

The chain's CDR3 is CASSRGRGNEQFF. In DNA, the CDR3 is TGTGCCAGCAGCCGGGGGAGGGGTAATGAGCAGTTCTTC. The chain joins TRBV9 to TRBJ2-1, with 7 positions matching TRBD2. Trimming removed 4 bases from V and 7 bases from J; junction bases left unmatched: 5. The CDR3 runs to 13 residues. CDR1 and CDR2 from the germline V gene are SGDLS and YYNGEE.

This chain connects TRBV19 to TRBJ1-5, with 7 positions matching TRBD1. The germline gives CDR1 LNHDA, CDR2 SQIVND (reference sequence). V was pared by 7 bases and J by 0 bases, with 9 bases of the junction left unmatched. The CDR3 consists of 16 residues. CDR3 sequence: CASKKGTGVSNQPQHF. CDR3 nucleotides: TGTGCCAGTAAAAAGGGAACAGGGGTTAGCAATCAGCCCCAGCATTTT.

This chain uses TRBV6-1 with TRBJ1-2, with 8 bases that match TRBD1. This CDR3 region has 13 residues. Losses at the gene ends were 7 bases for V and 6 bases for J; bases not matched to a gene: 7. CDR1 MNHNS and CDR2 SASEGT come from the germline V gene. In DNA, the CDR3 is TGTGCCAGCAAGCAGGGGGCGGTGGATGGCTACACCTTC. Translating gives CASKQGAVDGYTF.

The rearrangement uses TRBV30 and TRBJ2-1; D possibly corresponds to TRBD2 (6 bases). Trimming cost V 2 bases and J 5 bases, with 16 bases left between them. This CDR3 spans 15 amino acids. Germline V lookup: CDR1 GTSNPN, CDR2 SVGIG (reference sequence). The CDR3 coding sequence is TGTGCCTGGAGTTCCCCCGGGGGAAGGAACAATGAGCAGTTCTTC. Protein sequence: CAWSSPGGRNNEQFF.

The chain links TRBV27 to TRBJ1-2; D perhaps matches TRBD1 (6 bases). V was clipped by 11 bases and J by 8 bases, with 21 bases between them. This CDR3 spans 13 amino acids. The germline V gene encodes CDR1 MNHEY and CDR2 SMNVEV (reference sequence). The CDR3 protein is CAAANRAIGGYTF. Written as DNA, the CDR3 is TGTGCCGCGGCCAACAGGGCCATTGGGGGCTACACCTTC.

V usage is TRBV19 and J usage is TRBJ2-7, with TRBD2 as a possible D gene (5 bases). Germline-derived CDR1 and CDR2 are LNHDA and SQIVND (reference sequence). The CDR3 runs to 13 residues. V lost 3 bases and J 3 bases, leaving 9 bases between the germline ends. In nucleotides, the CDR3 is TGTGCCAGTAGTATCGATCGGGGCTACGAGCAGTACTTC. This gives the protein CASSIDRGYEQYF.

The chain combines TRBV15 with TRBJ1-1; possible D gene TRBD1, 6 bases. CDR1 LNHNV and CDR2 YYDKDF come from the germline V gene (reference sequence). This CDR3 has 15 amino acids. V was cut by 0 bases and J by 1 base, with 9 bases left in between. CDR3 region: CATSRDQTGNTEAFF. For the CDR3, the DNA is TGTGCCACCAGCAGAGATCAGACAGGGAACACTGAAGCTTTCTTT.

This clone showed up just once. V usage is TRBV4-2 and J usage is TRBJ2-3, with 10 nucleotides matching TRBD2. V lost 1 base, J lost 0 bases, and 10 bases stayed unmatched. The CDR3 runs 19 residues. Per the germline V gene, CDR1 is LGHNA and CDR2 is YNFKEQ. The CDR3 region has the DNA TGTGCCAGCAGCCAAGCAGGTCGTAGCGGGGGGTCTAGCACAGATACGCAGTATTTT. This sequence encodes CASSQAGRSGGSSTDTQYF.

This chain connects TRBV28 to TRBJ2-5, with TRBD1 identical over 9 bases. Trimming cost V 8 bases and J 2 bases; bases outside gene matches: 3. The CDR3 consists of 13 residues. The germline gives CDR1 MDHEN, CDR2 SYDVKM. CDR3 sequence: CASRTGAQETQYF. The CDR3 DNA follows: TGTGCCAGCCGGACAGGGGCACAAGAGACCCAGTACTTC.

The chain joins TRBV4-1 to TRBJ1-4, with 9 positions matching TRBD1. The CDR3 has 16 residues. Germline values: CDR1 MGHRA, CDR2 YSYEKL. Trimming removed 2 bases from V and 8 bases from J; junction bases left unmatched: 9. CDR3: CASSQPIRDRDEKLFF. The CDR3 DNA sequence: TGCGCCAGCAGCCAACCAATACGGGACAGGGACGAAAAACTGTTTTTT.